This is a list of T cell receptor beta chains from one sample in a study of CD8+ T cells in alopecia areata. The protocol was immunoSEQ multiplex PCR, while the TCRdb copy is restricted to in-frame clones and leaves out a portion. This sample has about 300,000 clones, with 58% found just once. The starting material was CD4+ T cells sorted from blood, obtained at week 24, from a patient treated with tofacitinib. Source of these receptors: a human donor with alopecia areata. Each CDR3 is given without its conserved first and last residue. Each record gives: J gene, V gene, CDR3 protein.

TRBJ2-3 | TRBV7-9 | ASTSAGALSTDTQY
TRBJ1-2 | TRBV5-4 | ASSYDNSHLYGYT
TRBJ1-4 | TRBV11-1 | ASSPIGRNKVGKLF
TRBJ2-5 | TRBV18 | ASSPGGGAQETQY
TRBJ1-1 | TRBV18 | ASSPKGGAEAF
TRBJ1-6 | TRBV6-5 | ASSYSSRPNSPLH
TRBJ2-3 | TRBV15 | ATSRVRGGPTTQY
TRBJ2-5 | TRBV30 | AWLRLAGVQETQY
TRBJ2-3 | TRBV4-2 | ASSQDSTAGGGADTQY
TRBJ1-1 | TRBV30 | AWRRGQNTEAF
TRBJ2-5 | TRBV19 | ASSIQLRETQY
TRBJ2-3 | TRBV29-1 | SSGWDSGDTQY
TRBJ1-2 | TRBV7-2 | ASSLGAGTVNYGYT